Reported below is one T cell receptor (beta chain). The antigen is unknown. The data were taken from a study of cytomegalovirus exposure and HLA in healthy donors. Study-level background: The 110 or so validation repertoires were produced on the same platform as the 650 or so repertoires of the first cohort. This was reported in a later analysis.

Generated by immunoSEQ multiplex PCR, the TCRdb table keeps only in-frame clones and is missing some. The table records 150,000 to 200,000 clones, roughly nine tenths of them present only once. General study points: Three of the chains that were CMV-associated were confirmed in vitro to be specific for CMV antigens. Researchers counted approximately 160 TCR beta chains as cytomegalovirus-associated.

The approximately 130-subject validation cohort, separate from the approximately 670-subject first cohort, included the donors. The CDR3 is 13 residues long. With 2 bases clipped from V and 6 bases from J, the junction kept 4 bases outside the gene matches. Germline values: CDR1 MNHEY, CDR2 SMNVEV (reference sequence). The V and J genes are TRBV27 and TRBJ2-7, with 7 bases identical to TRBD2. The specimen was PBMCs. This TCR was sampled from a woman in her late teens or twenties in good health and CMV-seropositive. The CDR3 reads CASSLAGVAEQYF. CDR3 DNA sequence: TGTGCCAGCAGTTTAGCGGGGGTCGCCGAGCAGTACTTC.